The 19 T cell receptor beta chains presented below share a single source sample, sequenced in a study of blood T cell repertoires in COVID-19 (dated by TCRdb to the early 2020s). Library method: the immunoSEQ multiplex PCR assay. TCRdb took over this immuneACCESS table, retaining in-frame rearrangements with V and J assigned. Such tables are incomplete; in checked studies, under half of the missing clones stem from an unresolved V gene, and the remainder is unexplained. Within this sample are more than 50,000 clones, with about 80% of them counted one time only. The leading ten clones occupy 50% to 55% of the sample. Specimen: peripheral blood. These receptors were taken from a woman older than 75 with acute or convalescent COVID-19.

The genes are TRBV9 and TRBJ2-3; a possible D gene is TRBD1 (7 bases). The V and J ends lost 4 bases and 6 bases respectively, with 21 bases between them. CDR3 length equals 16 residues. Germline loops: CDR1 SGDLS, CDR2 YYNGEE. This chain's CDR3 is CASSRALAGGRDTQYF. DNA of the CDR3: TGTGCCAGCAGCCGAGCCTTGGCAGGGGGGCGCGATACGCAGTATTTT.

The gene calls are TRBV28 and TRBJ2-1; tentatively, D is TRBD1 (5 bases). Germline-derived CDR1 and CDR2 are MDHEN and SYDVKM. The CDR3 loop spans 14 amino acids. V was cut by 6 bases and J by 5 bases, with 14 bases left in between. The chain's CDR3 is CASRFRQRDNEQFF. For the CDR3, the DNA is TGTGCCAGCAGATTTAGACAGCGCGACAATGAGCAGTTCTTC.

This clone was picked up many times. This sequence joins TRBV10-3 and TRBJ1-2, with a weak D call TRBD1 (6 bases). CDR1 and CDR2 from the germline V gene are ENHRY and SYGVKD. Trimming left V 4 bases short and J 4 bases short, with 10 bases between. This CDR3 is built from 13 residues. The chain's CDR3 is CAISVEDSYGYTF. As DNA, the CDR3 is TGTGCCATCAGTGTAGAGGACAGCTATGGCTACACCTTC.

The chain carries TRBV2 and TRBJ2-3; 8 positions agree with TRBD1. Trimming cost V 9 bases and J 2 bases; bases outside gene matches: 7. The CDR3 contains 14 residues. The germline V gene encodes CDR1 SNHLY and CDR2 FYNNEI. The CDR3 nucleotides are TGTGCCAGTAAGAGACAGGGGACCACAGATACGCAGTATTTT. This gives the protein CASKRQGTTDTQYF.

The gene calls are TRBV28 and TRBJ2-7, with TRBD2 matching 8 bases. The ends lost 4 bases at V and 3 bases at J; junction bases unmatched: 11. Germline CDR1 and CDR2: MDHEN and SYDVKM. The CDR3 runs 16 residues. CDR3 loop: CASSSGGVILNYEQYF. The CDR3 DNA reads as TGTGCCAGCAGTTCCGGGGGGGTGATCCTGAACTACGAGCAGTACTTC.

This chain's CDR3 is CAIAPGLAAKNIQYF. The DNA of the CDR3 is TGTGCCATCGCCCCGGGGTTAGCGGCCAAAAACATTCAGTACTTC. V and J are TRBV10-3 and TRBJ2-4; TRBD2 is a possible D gene (5 bases). The germline V gene encodes CDR1 ENHRY and CDR2 SYGVKD. The CDR3 totals 15 residues. Trimming took off 8 bases at V and 1 base at J, with 15 bases between the two ends.

The CDR3 nucleotides are TGTGCTAGTGGGAGGGAGGTGAATTCACCCCTCCACTTT. Protein product: CASGREVNSPLHF. V gene TRBV12-5 combines with J gene TRBJ1-6, with D hard to call. The germline gives CDR1 LGHNT, CDR2 FRNRAP. Deletions cut 6 bases from V and 7 bases from J, with 10 bases between. This CDR3 region has 13 residues.

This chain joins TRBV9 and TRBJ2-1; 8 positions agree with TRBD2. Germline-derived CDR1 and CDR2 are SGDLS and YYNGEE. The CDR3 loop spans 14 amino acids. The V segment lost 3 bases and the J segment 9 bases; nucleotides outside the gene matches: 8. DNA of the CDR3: TGTGCCAGCAGCGCGACCACCGGGGGGGCTGAGCAGTTCTTC. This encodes CASSATTGGAEQFF.

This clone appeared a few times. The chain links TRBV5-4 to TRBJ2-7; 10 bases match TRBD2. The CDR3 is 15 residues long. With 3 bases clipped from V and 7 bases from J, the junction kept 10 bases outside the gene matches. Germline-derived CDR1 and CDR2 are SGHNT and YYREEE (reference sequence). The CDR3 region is CASSSRAGGPGEQYF. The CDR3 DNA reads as TGTGCCAGCAGCTCCAGAGCGGGAGGGCCGGGGGAGCAGTACTTC.

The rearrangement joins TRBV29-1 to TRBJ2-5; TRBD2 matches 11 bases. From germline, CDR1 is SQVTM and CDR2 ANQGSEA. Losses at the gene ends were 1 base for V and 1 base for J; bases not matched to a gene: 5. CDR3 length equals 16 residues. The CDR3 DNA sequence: TGCAGCGTTGAAGGGGGACTAGCGGTGTCCCAAGAGACCCAGTACTTC. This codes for CSVEGGLAVSQETQYF.

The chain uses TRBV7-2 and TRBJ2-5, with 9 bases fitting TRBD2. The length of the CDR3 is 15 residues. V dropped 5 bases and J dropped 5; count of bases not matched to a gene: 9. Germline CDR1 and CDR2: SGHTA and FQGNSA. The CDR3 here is CASSPEIAGEETQYF. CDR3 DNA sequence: TGTGCCAGCAGCCCAGAAATAGCGGGAGAGGAGACCCAGTACTTC.

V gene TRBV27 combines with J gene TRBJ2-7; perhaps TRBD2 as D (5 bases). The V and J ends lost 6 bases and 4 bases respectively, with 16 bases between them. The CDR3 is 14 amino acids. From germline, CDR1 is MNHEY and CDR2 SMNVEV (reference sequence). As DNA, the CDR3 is TGTGCCAGCAGCCTACCGGGGATACCGTACGAGCAGTACTTC. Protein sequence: CASSLPGIPYEQYF.

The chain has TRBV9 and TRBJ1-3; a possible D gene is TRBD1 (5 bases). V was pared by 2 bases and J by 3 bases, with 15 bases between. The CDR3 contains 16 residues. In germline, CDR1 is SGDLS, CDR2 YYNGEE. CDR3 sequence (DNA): TGTGCCAGCAGCGTTTCCCCGGGGGGGTTTGGAAACACCATATATTTT. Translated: CASSVSPGGFGNTIYF.

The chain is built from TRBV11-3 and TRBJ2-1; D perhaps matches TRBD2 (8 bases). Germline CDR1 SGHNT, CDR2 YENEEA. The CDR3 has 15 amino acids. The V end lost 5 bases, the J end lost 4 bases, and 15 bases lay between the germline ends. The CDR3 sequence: CASSLGGGQYNEQFF. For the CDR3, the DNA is TGTGCCAGCAGCCTCGGGGGGGGACAGTACAATGAGCAGTTCTTC.

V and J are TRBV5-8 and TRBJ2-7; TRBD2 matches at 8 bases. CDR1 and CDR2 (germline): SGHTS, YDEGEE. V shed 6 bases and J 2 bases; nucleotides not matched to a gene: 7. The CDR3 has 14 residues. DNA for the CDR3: TGTGCCAGCACCGAGCGGGGGCGCGCCTACGAGCAGTACTTC. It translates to CASTERGRAYEQYF.

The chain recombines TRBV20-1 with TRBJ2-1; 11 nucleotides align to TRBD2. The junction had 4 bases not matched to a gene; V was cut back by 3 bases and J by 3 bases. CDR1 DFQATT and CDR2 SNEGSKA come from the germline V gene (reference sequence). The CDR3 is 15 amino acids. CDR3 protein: CSASFGTSGYNEQFF. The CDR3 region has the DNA TGCAGTGCTAGTTTCGGGACTAGCGGCTACAATGAGCAGTTCTTC.

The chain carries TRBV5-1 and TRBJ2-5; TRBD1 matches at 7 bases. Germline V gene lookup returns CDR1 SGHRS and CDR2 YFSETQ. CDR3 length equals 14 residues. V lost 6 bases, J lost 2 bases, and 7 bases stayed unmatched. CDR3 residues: CASMTVTGQETQYF. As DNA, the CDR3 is TGCGCCAGCATGACGGTGACAGGGCAAGAGACCCAGTACTTC. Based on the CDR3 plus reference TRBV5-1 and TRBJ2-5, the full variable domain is KAGVTQTPRYLIKTRGQQVTLSCSPISGHRSVSWYQQTPGQGLQFLFEYFSETQRNKGNFPGRFSGRQFSNSRSEMNVSTLELGDSALYLCASMTVTGQETQYFGPGTRLLVL.

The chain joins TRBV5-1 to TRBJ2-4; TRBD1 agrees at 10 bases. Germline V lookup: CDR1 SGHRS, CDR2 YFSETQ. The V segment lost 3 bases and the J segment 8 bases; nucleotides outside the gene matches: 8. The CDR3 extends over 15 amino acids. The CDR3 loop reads CASSSSRGQGDIQYF. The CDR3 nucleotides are TGCGCCAGCAGCTCATCCCGAGGACAGGGGGACATTCAGTACTTC.

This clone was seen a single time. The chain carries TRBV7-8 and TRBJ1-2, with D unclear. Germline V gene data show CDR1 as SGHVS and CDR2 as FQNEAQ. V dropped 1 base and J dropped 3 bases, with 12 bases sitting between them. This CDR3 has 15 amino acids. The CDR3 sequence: CASSLEGGSHYGYTF. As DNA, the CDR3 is TGTGCCAGCAGCTTAGAGGGAGGGAGCCACTATGGCTACACCTTC.